These 21 T cell receptor beta chains originate from one sample sequenced in a study of T cells in Graves' hyperthyroidism and ophthalmopathy. TCR beta CDR3 regions were amplified from RNA transcripts. First-round RT-PCR targeting the TCR CDR3 was performed with the HTBI primer set. TCRdb reprocessed the multiplex PCR reads with MiXCR, giving one entry per CDR3 protein. The sample gives more than 500,000 distinct CDR3 sequences, 15% to 20% of which show up once; 3% to 4.5% is in the top ten. Material: blood. The source of these receptors is a woman aged 30 to 39 with Graves' hyperthyroidism.

The V and J genes are TRBV18 and TRBJ2-2; 10 positions agree with TRBD2. V shed 2 bases, J shed 4 bases, and the junction held 13 bases outside the gene matches. The CDR3 covers 19 residues. The germline gives CDR1 KGHSH, CDR2 LQKENI. CDR3 coding DNA: TGTGCCAGCTCACCAAGACACACGGCTAGCGGGAGAGGCACCGGGGAGCTGTTTTTT. It codes for CASSPRHTASGRGTGELFF.

This clonotype was seen at least ten times. This sequence joins TRBV28 and TRBJ2-5; 11 bases line up with TRBD2. The V and J ends lost 3 bases and 3 bases, in that order; junction bases with no gene match: 0. The V gene's germline CDR1 is MDHEN and CDR2 SYDVKM. The CDR3 has 14 amino acids. The CDR3 region is CASSLTSGKETQYF. CDR3 sequence (DNA): TGTGCCAGCAGTTTGACTAGCGGGAAAGAGACCCAGTACTTC.

This clonotype was seen repeatedly, ten times or more. The genes are TRBV11-3 and TRBJ2-6, with 7 bases lining up with TRBD1. Germline lookup yields CDR1 SGHNT and CDR2 YENEEA. V shed 5 bases and J 3 bases; nucleotides not matched to a gene: 13. The length of the CDR3 is 18 residues. The chain's CDR3 is CASSTHRGRRGGANVLTF. The CDR3 DNA follows: TGTGCCAGCAGCACCCACAGGGGTCGAAGAGGTGGGGCCAACGTCCTGACTTTC.

In this sample, this clonotype turned up many times. The V call is TRBV6-2 or TRBV6-3, the J call TRBJ1-2, with 7 bases that match TRBD1. The CDR3 is 15 amino acids. V shed 6 bases, J shed 6 bases, and the junction held 13 bases outside the gene matches. Germline CDR1 is MNHEY and CDR2 is SVGEGT. CDR3 residues: CASSDDREVLDGYTF. DNA for the CDR3: TGTGCCAGCAGCGACGACAGGGAAGTACTTGATGGCTACACCTTC.

This clonotype has at least ten counts. The rearrangement joins TRBV3-1 to TRBJ2-7; no clear D. V was shortened by 3 bases and J by 0 bases, with 6 bases between the two germline ends. Germline CDR1 is LGHDT and CDR2 is YNNKEL (reference sequence). This CDR3 is built from 13 residues. DNA of the CDR3: TGTGCCAGCAGCCAGGCCAGCTCCTACGAGCAGTACTTC. It yields the protein CASSQASSYEQYF.

This clonotype was seen a handful of times. The V gene is TRBV14, the J gene TRBJ2-7, with no clear D. Germline V lookup: CDR1 SGHDN, CDR2 FVKESK. There are 14 residues in the CDR3. Deletions cut 4 bases from V and 1 base from J, with 11 bases between. The CDR3 region is CASSPPAKSYEQYF. Here the CDR3 DNA reads TGTGCCAGCAGCCCACCGGCTAAATCCTACGAGCAGTACTTC. Combining the CDR3 with reference TRBV14 and TRBJ2-7 gives the whole variable domain EAGVTQFPSHSVIEKGQTVTLRCDPISGHDNLYWYRRVMGKEIKFLLHFVKESKQDESGMPNNRFLAERTGGTYSTLKVQPAELEDSGVYFCASSPPAKSYEQYFGPGTRLTVT.

This clonotype has just a few counts. The genes are TRBV3-1 and TRBJ2-1; 12 bases align to TRBD2. This CDR3 spans 16 amino acids. After removal of 7 bases from V and 9 bases from J, the junction contained 13 bases not matched to a gene. Germline V gives CDR1 LGHDT, CDR2 YNNKEL (reference sequence). CDR3 nucleotides: TGTGCCAGCACCACTGACCGACTAGCGGGAGTCGGTGAGCAGTTCTTC. It codes for CASTTDRLAGVGEQFF.

This clonotype was picked up many times. The rearrangement uses TRBV7-9 and TRBJ2-1; 7 bases match TRBD2. The CDR3 spans 16 residues. Looked up from germline, CDR1 is SEHNR and CDR2 is FQNEAQ (reference sequence). Trimming cost V 0 bases and J 5 bases; bases outside gene matches: 7. The CDR3 bases are TGTGCCAGCAGCTTAGCGTTAGCGGGTTTGAACAATGAGCAGTTCTTC. It encodes CASSLALAGLNNEQFF.

This clonotype was counted ten times or more. The CDR3 bases are TGTGCCAGCAGCGTAGGGACAGGGAGCTCCTACGAGCAGTACTTC. This translates into CASSVGTGSSYEQYF. The V and J genes are TRBV9 and TRBJ2-7; 8 nucleotides line up with TRBD1. CDR3 length equals 15 residues. Germline-derived CDR1 and CDR2 are SGDLS and YYNGEE. Trimming took 0 bases from V and 0 from J; bases not matched to a gene: 2. Full variable domain (outside the CDR3, taken from reference TRBV9 and TRBJ2-7): DSGVTQTPKHLITATGQRVTLRCSPRSGDLSVYWYQQSLDQGLQFLIQYYNGEERAKGNILERFSAQQFPDLHSELNLSSLELGDSALYFCASSVGTGSSYEQYFGPGTRLTVT.

This clonotype was seen a handful of times. An end of the junction does not agree with germline; a read error may underlie this. The rearrangement joins TRBV20-1 to TRBJ2-3, with D perhaps TRBD2 (6 bases). The CDR3 runs to 15 residues. Germline-derived CDR1 and CDR2 are DFQATT and SNEGSKA (reference sequence). Here the CDR3 reads CSALRAAGSTDTRYF. The CDR3 bases are TGCAGTGCTTTACGGGCGGCGGGAAGCACAGATACGCGGTATTTT.

The rearrangement links TRBV7-2 to TRBJ1-6; a possible D gene is TRBD1 (5 bases). Germline CDR1 and CDR2: SGHTA and FQGNSA. The CDR3 runs to 15 residues. Trimming cost V 5 bases and J 9 bases, with 17 bases left between them. The CDR3 region is CASSPTLLRGSPLHF. The CDR3 region has the DNA TGTGCCAGCAGCCCGACTCTTTTAAGGGGTTCACCCCTCCACTTT.

This clonotype was recorded at least ten times. This chain joins TRBV6-2 or TRBV6-3 and TRBJ2-6; no clear D gene. Germline values: CDR1 MNHEY, CDR2 SVGEGT. V gave up 4 bases and J gave up 0 bases, with 4 bases separating them. The CDR3 totals 14 residues. CDR3 in DNA: TGTGCCAGCAGTTTGGACTCTGGGGCCAACGTCCTGACTTTC. Translated: CASSLDSGANVLTF.

The chain joins TRBV5-8 to TRBJ2-1; TRBD2 might be the D (5 bases). In germline, CDR1 is SGHTS, CDR2 YDEGEE. Trimming cost V 6 bases and J 0 bases, with 10 bases left between them. CDR3 size: 14 residues. In nucleotides, the CDR3 is TGTGCCAGCATCGCGGGTATCTCCTACAATGAGCAGTTCTTC. It translates to CASIAGISYNEQFF.

This clonotype was seen ten or more times. This chain connects TRBV12-3 or TRBV12-4 to TRBJ1-1; D uncertain. The CDR3 totals 13 residues. Trimming pared 7 bases from V and 8 bases from J, leaving 17 bases between. The CDR3 sequence: CASNRFDGGEAFF. The CDR3 DNA is TGTGCCAGCAACCGCTTCGACGGCGGGGAAGCTTTCTTT.

This clonotype was seen a few times. This chain connects TRBV16 to TRBJ2-6, with D possibly matching TRBD2 (6 bases). Trimming removed 3 bases at V and 0 bases at J, with 21 bases between. The CDR3 has 20 amino acids. CDR1 and CDR2 (germline): KGHSY, FQNENV. CDR3 DNA: TGTGCCAGCAGCCAGTTTCTCCCGAGCGGGTTCAGCTCTGGGGCCAACGTCCTGACTTTC. Its protein is CASSQFLPSGFSSGANVLTF. Full variable domain (rest looked up from reference TRBV16 and TRBJ2-6): GEEVAQTPKHLVRGEGQKAKLYCAPIKGHSYVFWYQQVLKNEFKFLISFQNENVFDETGMPKERFSAKCLPNSPCSLEIQATKLEDSAVYFCASSQFLPSGFSSGANVLTFGAGSRLTVL.

This clonotype was counted ten times or more. The chain has TRBV7-8 and TRBJ2-3; D is ambiguous. Germline loops: CDR1 SGHVS, CDR2 FQNEAQ. The CDR3 totals 16 residues. Between the trimmed V and J ends, which lost 1 base and 1 base, there was a span of 12 bases. In DNA, the CDR3 is TGTGCCAGCAGCTTAGTGGCGGCCCAAGGCACAGATACGCAGTATTTT. Residues: CASSLVAAQGTDTQYF.

This clonotype was seen at least ten times. This chain links TRBV6-1 with TRBJ1-1, with D unresolved. The CDR3 covers 15 residues. Trimming removed 4 bases at V and 4 bases at J, with 16 bases between. Germline CDR1 reads MNHNS; CDR2 reads SASEGT. CDR3 amino acids: CASSVGGGVGTEAFF. CDR3 DNA sequence: TGTGCCAGCAGTGTGGGAGGTGGAGTTGGCACTGAAGCTTTCTTT.

This clonotype was detected many times. V is TRBV3-1 and J is TRBJ1-6; TRBD1 agrees at 8 bases. V shed 8 bases, J shed 8 bases, and the junction held 5 bases outside the gene matches. CDR3 length: 13 amino acids. Germline-derived CDR1 and CDR2 are LGHDT and YNNKEL (reference sequence). DNA for the CDR3: TGTGCCAGCGAGGGCAGGGGGCATTCACCCCTCCACTTT. Protein: CASEGRGHSPLHF.

This clonotype was recorded many times. The genes are TRBV30 and TRBJ1-2; D is unresolved. V was trimmed by 4 bases and J by 8 bases, leaving 17 bases between them. The germline CDR1 and CDR2 sequences are GTSNPN and SVGIG (reference sequence). The CDR3 contains 13 residues. CDR3 loop: CAWTSNFVGGYTF. CDR3 bases: TGTGCCTGGACCTCTAACTTTGTGGGCGGCTACACCTTC.

This clonotype was seen repeatedly, ten times or more. V gene TRBV28 combines with J gene TRBJ1-1; 8 bases match TRBD1. The CDR3 spans 13 residues. CDR1 and CDR2 (germline): MDHEN, SYDVKM. Losses at the gene ends were 5 bases for V and 6 bases for J; bases not matched to a gene: 5. Here the CDR3 DNA reads TGTGCCAGCAGTCGGACAGGGAGGGCTGAAGCTTTCTTT. Translating gives CASSRTGRAEAFF. The full variable domain, with the rest looked up from reference TRBV28 and TRBJ1-1, is DVKVTQSSRYLVKRTGEKVFLECVQDMDHENMFWYRQDPGLGLRLIYFSYDVKMKEKGDIPEGYSVSREKKERFSLILESASTNQTSMYLCASSRTGRAEAFFGQGTRLTVV.

The CDR3 bases are TGTGCCAGCAGACAAGGGGCCAATGAAAAACTGTTTTTT. Protein: CASRQGANEKLFF. This rearrangement joins TRBV7-9 to TRBJ1-4; D may be TRBD1 (5 bases). CDR3 length: 13 amino acids. Germline CDR1 is SEHNR and CDR2 is FQNEAQ (reference sequence). V was pared by 6 bases and J by 5 bases, with 10 bases between.